The source of this T cell receptor (beta chain) is a study of identical twins. Trimming left V 2 bases short and J 9 bases short, with 11 bases between. CDR3 size: 12 residues. Germline values: CDR1 KGHSH, CDR2 LQKENI. Every one of the donors was a healthy Caucasian. TCRdb reprocessed the 5' RACE reads via MiXCR and lists one record per CDR3 protein. Of 200,000 to 250,000 distinct CDR3 sequences listed, about 13% are singletons. Separately, the same data were catalogued under a study of yellow fever vaccine responses in identical twins.

The specimen sequenced was memory (CD45RO+) T cells sorted from blood. The chain joins TRBV18 to TRBJ2-7; no reliable D call. The sequence came from a woman under 30 in good health. The CDR3: CASSPSDVRQYF. CDR3 in DNA: TGTGCCAGCTCACCATCGGACGTTAGGCAGTACTTC.